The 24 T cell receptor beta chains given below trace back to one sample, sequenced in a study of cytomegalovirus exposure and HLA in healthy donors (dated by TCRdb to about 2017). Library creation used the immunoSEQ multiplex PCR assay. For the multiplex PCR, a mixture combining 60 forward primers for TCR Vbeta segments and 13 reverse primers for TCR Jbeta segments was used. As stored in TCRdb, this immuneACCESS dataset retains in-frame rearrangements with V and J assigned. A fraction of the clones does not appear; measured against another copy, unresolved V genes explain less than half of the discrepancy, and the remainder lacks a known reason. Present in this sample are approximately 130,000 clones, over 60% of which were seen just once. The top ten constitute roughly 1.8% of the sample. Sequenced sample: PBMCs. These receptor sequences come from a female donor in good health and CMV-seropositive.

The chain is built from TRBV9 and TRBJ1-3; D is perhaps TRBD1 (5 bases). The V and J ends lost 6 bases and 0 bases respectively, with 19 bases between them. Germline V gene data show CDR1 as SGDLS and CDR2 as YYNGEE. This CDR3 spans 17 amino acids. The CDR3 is CASTPLSGTRSGNTIYF. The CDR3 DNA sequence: TGTGCCAGCACCCCACTTTCTGGGACTCGCTCTGGAAACACCATATATTTT.

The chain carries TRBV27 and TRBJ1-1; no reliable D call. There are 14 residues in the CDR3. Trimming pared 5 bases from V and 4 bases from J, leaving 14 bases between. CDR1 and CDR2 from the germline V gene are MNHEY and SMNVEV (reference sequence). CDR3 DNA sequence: TGTGCCAGCAGTCCGTTGCGGTTAGGCACTGAAGCTTTCTTT. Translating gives CASSPLRLGTEAFF.

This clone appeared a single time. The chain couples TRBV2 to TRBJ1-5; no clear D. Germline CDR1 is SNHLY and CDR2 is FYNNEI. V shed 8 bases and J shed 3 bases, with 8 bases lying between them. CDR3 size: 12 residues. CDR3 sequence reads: CASQNFNQPQHF. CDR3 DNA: TGTGCCAGCCAGAATTTCAATCAGCCCCAGCATTTT. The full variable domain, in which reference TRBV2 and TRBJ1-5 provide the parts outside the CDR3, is EPEVTQTPSHQVTQMGQEVILRCVPISNHLYFYWYRQILGQKVEFLVSFYNNEISEKSEIFDDQFSVERPDGSNFTLKIRSTKLEDSAMYFCASQNFNQPQHFGDGTRLSIL.

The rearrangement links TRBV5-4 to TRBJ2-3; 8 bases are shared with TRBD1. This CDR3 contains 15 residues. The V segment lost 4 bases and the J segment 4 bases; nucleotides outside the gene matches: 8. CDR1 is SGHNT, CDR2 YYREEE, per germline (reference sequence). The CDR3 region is CASSLGQGEADTQYF. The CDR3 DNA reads TGTGCCAGCAGCCTCGGACAGGGTGAGGCAGATACGCAGTATTTT.

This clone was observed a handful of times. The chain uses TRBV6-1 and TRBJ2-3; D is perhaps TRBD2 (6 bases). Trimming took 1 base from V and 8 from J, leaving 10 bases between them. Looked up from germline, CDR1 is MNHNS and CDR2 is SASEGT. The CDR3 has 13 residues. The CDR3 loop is CASSEEEGSTQYF. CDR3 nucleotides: TGTGCCAGCAGTGAAGAGGAGGGGAGTACGCAGTATTTT.

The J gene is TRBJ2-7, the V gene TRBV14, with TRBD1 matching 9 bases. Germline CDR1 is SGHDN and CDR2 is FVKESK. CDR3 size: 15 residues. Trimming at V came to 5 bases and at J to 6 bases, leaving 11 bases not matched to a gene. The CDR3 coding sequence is TGTGCCAGCAGCTCGTACAGGGGGCGACCCCTCGAGCAGTACTTC. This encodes CASSSYRGRPLEQYF.

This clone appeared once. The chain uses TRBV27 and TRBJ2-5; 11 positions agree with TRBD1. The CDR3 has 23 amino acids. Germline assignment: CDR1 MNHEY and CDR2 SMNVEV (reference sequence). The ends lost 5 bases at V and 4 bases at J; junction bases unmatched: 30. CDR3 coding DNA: TGTGCCAGCAGTACCCGATGGCCGGGACAGGGGGGTCAACCATCAATATCCATAGAGACCCAGTACTTC. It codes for CASSTRWPGQGGQPSISIETQYF.

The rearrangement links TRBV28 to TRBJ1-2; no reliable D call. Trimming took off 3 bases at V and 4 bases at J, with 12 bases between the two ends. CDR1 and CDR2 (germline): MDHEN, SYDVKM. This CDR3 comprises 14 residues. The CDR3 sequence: CASSFRGAGYGYTF. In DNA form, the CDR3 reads TGTGCCAGCAGTTTCCGGGGAGCCGGCTATGGCTACACCTTC.

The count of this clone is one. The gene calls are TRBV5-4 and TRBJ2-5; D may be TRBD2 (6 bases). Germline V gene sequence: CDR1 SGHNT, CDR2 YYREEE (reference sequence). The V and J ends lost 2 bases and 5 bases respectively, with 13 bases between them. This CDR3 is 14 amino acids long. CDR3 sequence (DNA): TGTGCCAGCAGCTTCGGGGCGGGGACGGAGACCCAGTACTTC. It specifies CASSFGAGTETQYF. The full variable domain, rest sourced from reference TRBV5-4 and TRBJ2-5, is ETGVTQSPTHLIKTRGQQVTLRCSSQSGHNTVSWYQQALGQGPQFIFQYYREEENGRGNFPPRFSGLQFPNYSSELNVNALELDDSALYLCASSFGAGTETQYFGPGTRLLVL.

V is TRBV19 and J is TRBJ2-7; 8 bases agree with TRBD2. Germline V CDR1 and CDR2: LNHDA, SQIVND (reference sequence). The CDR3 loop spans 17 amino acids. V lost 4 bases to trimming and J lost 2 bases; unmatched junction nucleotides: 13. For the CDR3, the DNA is TGTGCCAGTAGTACCTCTACCGGGACTAGGGGGACCTACGAGCAGTACTTC. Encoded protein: CASSTSTGTRGTYEQYF.

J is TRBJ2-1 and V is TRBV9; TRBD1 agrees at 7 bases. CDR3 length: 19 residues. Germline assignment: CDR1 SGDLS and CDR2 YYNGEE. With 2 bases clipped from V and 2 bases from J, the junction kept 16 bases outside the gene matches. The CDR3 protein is CASSVSKTKQGTPYNEQFF. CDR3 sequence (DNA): TGTGCCAGCAGCGTTTCAAAGACAAAACAGGGGACGCCCTACAATGAGCAGTTCTTC.

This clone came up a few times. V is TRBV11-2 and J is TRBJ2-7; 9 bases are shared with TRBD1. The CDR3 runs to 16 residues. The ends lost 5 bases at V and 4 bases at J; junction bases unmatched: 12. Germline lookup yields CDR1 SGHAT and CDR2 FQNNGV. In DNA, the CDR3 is TGTGCCAGCAGCGGATTACAGGGGGCCCCAACTTACGAGCAGTACTTC. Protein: CASSGLQGAPTYEQYF.

The CDR3 nucleotides are TGTGCCAGCAGCTTTACGGGTAGCGGGAGAAGCTCCTACAATGAGCAGTTCTTC. It yields the protein CASSFTGSGRSSYNEQFF. V is TRBV11-3 and J is TRBJ2-1; the match to TRBD2 covers 9 bases. Germline V CDR1 and CDR2: SGHNT, YENEEA. J was trimmed by 0 bases and V by 3 bases; bases with no gene match: 9. This CDR3 comprises 18 residues.

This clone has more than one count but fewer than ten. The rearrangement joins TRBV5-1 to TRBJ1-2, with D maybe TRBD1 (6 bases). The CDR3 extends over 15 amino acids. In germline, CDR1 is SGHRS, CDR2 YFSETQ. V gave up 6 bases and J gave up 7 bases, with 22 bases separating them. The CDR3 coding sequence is TGCGCCAGCACCAAATCGACAGGACCTGAAAGTGGCTACACCTTC. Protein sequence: CASTKSTGPESGYTF.

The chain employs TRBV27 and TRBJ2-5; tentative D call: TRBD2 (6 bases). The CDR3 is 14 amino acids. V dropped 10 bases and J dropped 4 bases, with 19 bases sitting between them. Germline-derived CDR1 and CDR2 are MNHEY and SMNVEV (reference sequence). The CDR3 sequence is CATKMGGGLETQYF. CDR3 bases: TGTGCCACCAAGATGGGTGGAGGGTTAGAGACCCAGTACTTC.

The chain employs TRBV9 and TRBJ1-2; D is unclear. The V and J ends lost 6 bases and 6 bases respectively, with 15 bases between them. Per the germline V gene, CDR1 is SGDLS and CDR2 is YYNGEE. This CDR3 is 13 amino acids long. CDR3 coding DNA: TGTGCCAGCAACCCCCTGGGGAGGGATGGCTACACCTTC. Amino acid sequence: CASNPLGRDGYTF. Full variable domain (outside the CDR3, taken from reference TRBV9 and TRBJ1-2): DSGVTQTPKHLITATGQRVTLRCSPRSGDLSVYWYQQSLDQGLQFLIQYYNGEERAKGNILERFSAQQFPDLHSELNLSSLELGDSALYFCASNPLGRDGYTFGSGTRLTVV.

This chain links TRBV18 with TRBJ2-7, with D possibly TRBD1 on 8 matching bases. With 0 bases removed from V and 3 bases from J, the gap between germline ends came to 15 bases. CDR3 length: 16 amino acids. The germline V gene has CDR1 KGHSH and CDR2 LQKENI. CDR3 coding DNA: TGTGCCAGCTCACCACCCGACAGGGGAGGGAGCTACGAGCAGTACTTC. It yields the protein CASSPPDRGGSYEQYF.

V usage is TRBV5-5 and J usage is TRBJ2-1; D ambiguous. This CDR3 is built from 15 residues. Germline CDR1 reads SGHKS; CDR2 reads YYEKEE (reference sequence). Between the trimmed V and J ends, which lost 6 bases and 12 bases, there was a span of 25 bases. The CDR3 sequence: CASTIHAADRLSQFF. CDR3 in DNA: TGTGCCAGCACCATCCACGCTGCCGACCGACTCTCGCAGTTCTTC.

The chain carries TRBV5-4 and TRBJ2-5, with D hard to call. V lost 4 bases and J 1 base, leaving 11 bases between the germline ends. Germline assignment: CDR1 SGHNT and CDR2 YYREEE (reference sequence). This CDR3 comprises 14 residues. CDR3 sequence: CASSHQTGQETQYF. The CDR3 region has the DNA TGTGCCAGCAGCCATCAGACGGGCCAAGAGACCCAGTACTTC.

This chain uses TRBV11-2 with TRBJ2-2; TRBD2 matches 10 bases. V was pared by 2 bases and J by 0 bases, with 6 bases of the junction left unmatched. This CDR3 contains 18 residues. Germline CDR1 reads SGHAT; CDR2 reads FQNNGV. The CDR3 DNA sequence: TGTGCCAGCAGCTTACTATCCGGACTAGCGGCGAACACCGGGGAGCTGTTTTTT. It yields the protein CASSLLSGLAANTGELFF.

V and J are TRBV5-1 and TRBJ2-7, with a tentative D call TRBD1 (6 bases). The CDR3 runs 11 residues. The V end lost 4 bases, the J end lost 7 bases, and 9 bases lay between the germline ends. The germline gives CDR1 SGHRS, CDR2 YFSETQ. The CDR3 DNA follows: TGCGCCAGCAGCGAGGGGGATGAGCAGTACTTC. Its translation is CASSEGDEQYF.

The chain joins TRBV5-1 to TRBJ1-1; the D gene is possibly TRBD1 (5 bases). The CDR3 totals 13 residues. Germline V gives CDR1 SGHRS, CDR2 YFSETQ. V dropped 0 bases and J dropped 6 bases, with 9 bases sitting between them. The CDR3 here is CASSLESGPEAFF. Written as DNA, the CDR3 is TGCGCCAGCAGCTTGGAGTCAGGGCCTGAAGCTTTCTTT.

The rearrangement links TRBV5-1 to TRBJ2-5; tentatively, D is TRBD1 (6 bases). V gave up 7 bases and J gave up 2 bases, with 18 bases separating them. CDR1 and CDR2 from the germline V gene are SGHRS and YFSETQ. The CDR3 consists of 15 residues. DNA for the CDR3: TGCGCCAGCCGTGGGGGCAGGGCGGGTCAAGAGACCCAGTACTTC. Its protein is CASRGGRAGQETQYF.

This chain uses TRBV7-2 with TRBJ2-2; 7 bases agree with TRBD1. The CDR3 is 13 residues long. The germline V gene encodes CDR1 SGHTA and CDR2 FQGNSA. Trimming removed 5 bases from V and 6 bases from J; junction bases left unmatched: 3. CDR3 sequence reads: CASSPGGAGELFF. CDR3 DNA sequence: TGTGCCAGCAGCCCAGGGGGAGCCGGGGAGCTGTTTTTT. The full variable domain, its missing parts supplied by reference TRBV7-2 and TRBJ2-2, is GAGVSQSPSNKVTEKGKDVELRCDPISGHTALYWYRQSLGQGLEFLIYFQGNSAPDKSGLPSDRFSAERTGGSVSTLTIQRTQQEDSAVYLCASSPGGAGELFFGEGSRLTVL.